This TCR beta chain is from a study of T cell responses to AZD1222 COVID-19 vaccine. Generated by immunoSEQ multiplex PCR, the TCRdb table keeps only in-frame clones and is missing some. This sample has tens of thousands of clones; about three quarters occur once, and the top ten carry 12%. Looked up from germline, CDR1 is KGHSH and CDR2 is LQKENI. The trim removed 6 bases at V and 3 bases at J, leaving 8 bases unmatched. This CDR3 comprises 15 residues. This TCR was sampled from an adult in good health. Sequencing was performed on peripheral blood, taken on day 0 of AZD1222 vaccination. The chain couples TRBV18 to TRBJ1-2, with 9 bases matching TRBD1. The CDR3 DNA reads TGTGCCAGCTCGACTCTACAGGGGGCGCACTATGGCTACACCTTC. Its translation: CASSTLQGAHYGYTF.